Below are 8 T cell receptor beta chains sequenced from a single sample in a study of cytomegalovirus exposure and HLA in healthy donors. The PCR employed 60 Vbeta primers together with 13 Jbeta primers. Measured with immunoSEQ multiplex PCR; TCRdb has only the in-frame clones, and not every one. This sample has some 190,000 clones, with 70% to 90% found just once. The sequencing sample was made of PBMCs. All receptors derive from a woman in her thirties in good health and CMV-seronegative.

A few counts support this clone. The rearrangement uses TRBV11-2 and TRBJ1-4; D is undetermined. The V end lost 5 bases, the J end lost 8 bases, and 6 bases lay between the germline ends. This CDR3 has 11 amino acids. Germline V gives CDR1 SGHAT, CDR2 FQNNGV. The CDR3 bases are TGTGCCAGCAGCCGAGGGGAAAAACTGTTTTTT. Translated: CASSRGEKLFF. Full variable domain (missing parts from reference TRBV11-2 and TRBJ1-4): EAGVAQSPRYKIIEKRQSVAFWCNPISGHATLYWYQQILGQGPKLLIQFQNNGVVDDSQLPKDRFSAERLKGVDSTLKIQPAKLEDSAVYLCASSRGEKLFFGSGTQLSVL.

The chain combines TRBV7-9 with TRBJ2-5; TRBD1 agrees at 8 bases. The better agreement between TRBJ2-7 and the DNA end casts doubt on the J call. Germline V gene sequence: CDR1 SEHNR, CDR2 FQNEAQ (reference sequence). The CDR3 loop spans 14 amino acids. The CDR3 region is CASSPGQGLDEQYF. CDR3 nucleotides: TGTGCCAGCAGCCCTGGACAGGGATTGGACGAGCAGTACTTC.

The chain has TRBV7-6 and TRBJ2-5; 7 positions agree with TRBD2. Trimming removed 1 base from V and 0 bases from J; junction bases left unmatched: 5. This CDR3 is 16 amino acids long. Looked up from germline, CDR1 is SGHVS and CDR2 is FNYEAQ. The CDR3 spells CASSLVGGRYQETQYF. The CDR3 nucleotides read TGTGCCAGCAGCTTAGTCGGGGGGAGGTACCAAGAGACCCAGTACTTC.

The chain employs TRBV28 and TRBJ1-2, with 9 positions matching TRBD1. Germline V lookup: CDR1 MDHEN, CDR2 SYDVKM. J was trimmed by 5 bases and V by 6 bases; bases with no gene match: 13. This CDR3 comprises 16 residues. CDR3 residues: CASRRHRGQGGYGYTF. The CDR3 region has the DNA TGTGCCAGCAGGAGACACAGGGGGCAAGGGGGGTATGGCTACACCTTC.

Turning to this clone: Germline is not matched at one junction end, which may reflect a read error. The chain carries TRBV7-9 and TRBJ1-5; D gene unclear. CDR1 is SEHNR and CDR2 is FQNEAQ in the germline V gene (reference sequence). This CDR3 is built from 13 residues. The CDR3 DNA reads as TGTGCCAGCAGCCCTGGCGGCAATCGGCCCCAGCATTTT. Translated: CASSPGGNRPQHF.

The genes are TRBV7-6 and TRBJ2-1; TRBD2 might be the D (5 bases). Trimming shortened V by 4 bases and J by 0 bases, and 16 bases separated the two germline ends. The CDR3 is made up of 17 amino acids. Germline V CDR1 and CDR2: SGHVS, FNYEAQ. CDR3 DNA: TGTGCCAGCAGCTACGGCTATACTAGAGGCTCCTACAATGAGCAGTTCTTC. Amino acid sequence: CASSYGYTRGSYNEQFF.

The chain is built from TRBV18 and TRBJ2-5; 8 nucleotides line up with TRBD1. The germline V gene encodes CDR1 KGHSH and CDR2 LQKENI. Trimming took 6 bases from V and 0 from J; bases not matched to a gene: 3. This CDR3 is 14 amino acids long. Written as DNA, the CDR3 is TGTGCCAGCTCGCGGACAGGGTACCAAGAGACCCAGTACTTC. This translates into CASSRTGYQETQYF.

The V and J genes are TRBV28 and TRBJ2-7, with 7 bases aligning to TRBD1. J was trimmed by 5 bases and V by 3 bases; bases with no gene match: 10. Germline values: CDR1 MDHEN, CDR2 SYDVKM. This CDR3 is 15 amino acids long. The CDR3 spells CASSLPGDRGHEQYF. CDR3 in DNA: TGTGCCAGCAGTTTGCCCGGGGACAGAGGGCACGAGCAGTACTTC.